These 32 T cell receptor beta chains share one sample of origin, sequenced in a study of T cell responses to AZD1222 COVID-19 vaccine. Profiled with immunoSEQ multiplex PCR; TCRdb holds only in-frame clones, not every one. The sample contains about 100,000 clones, 90% of which appear only once. This material consisted of peripheral blood, taken on day 0 of AZD1222 vaccination. The receptors here all came from an adult in good health.

Written as DNA, the CDR3 is TGTGCCAGCAGCTTAGGGTTGAACACTGAAGCTTTCTTT. Protein product: CASSLGLNTEAFF. The chain uses TRBV5-4 and TRBJ1-1; the D is unclear. This CDR3 comprises 13 residues. V was trimmed by 2 bases and J by 0 bases, leaving 5 bases between them. The germline CDR1 and CDR2 sequences are SGHNT and YYREEE (reference sequence).

This clone showed up just once. The chain employs TRBV20-1 and TRBJ1-4, with D maybe TRBD1 (5 bases). V lost 3 bases and J 4 bases, leaving 15 bases between the germline ends. The CDR3 covers 15 residues. Germline V gene lookup returns CDR1 DFQATT and CDR2 SNEGSKA (reference sequence). CDR3 DNA: TGCAGTGCTAGTGGTCCAGGGAATCTTAATGAAAAACTGTTTTTT. Its protein product is CSASGPGNLNEKLFF.

V usage is TRBV18 and J usage is TRBJ2-7, with D possibly TRBD1 on 5 matching bases. Germline CDR1 KGHSH, CDR2 LQKENI. The CDR3 spans 14 residues. V was trimmed by 3 bases and J by 4 bases, leaving 13 bases between them. DNA for the CDR3: TGTGCCAGCTCACCCGGTGTAGGGGCTTACGAGCAGTACTTC. This sequence encodes CASSPGVGAYEQYF.

The chain combines TRBV21-1 with TRBJ1-1; TRBD1, the table's D call, was not compared with the DNA. TRBV21-1 is assigned pseudogene status. The CDR3 has 14 amino acids. In nucleotides, the CDR3 is TGTGCCAGCAGCAAAGTCCAGGGGAACACTGAAGCTTTCTTT. This sequence encodes CASSKVQGNTEAFF.

This clone was detected only a few times. This CDR3 is also generated by other DNA sequences in the sample. This rearrangement joins TRBV5-5 to TRBJ2-1; D gene unclear. The CDR3 runs 13 residues. CDR1 and CDR2 from the germline V gene are SGHKS and YYEKEE (reference sequence). The V end was cut by 0 bases, the J end by 1 base, with 2 bases between. The CDR3 loop is CASSLDSYNEQFF. The CDR3 DNA follows: TGTGCCAGCAGCTTGGATTCCTACAATGAGCAGTTCTTC.

The genes are TRBV27 and TRBJ2-7, with D uncertain. The germline gives CDR1 MNHEY, CDR2 SMNVEV (reference sequence). Deletions cut 2 bases from V and 6 bases from J, with 11 bases between. The CDR3 spans 13 residues. The CDR3 is CASSLDWSSEQYF. CDR3 DNA: TGTGCCAGCAGTTTAGATTGGAGCTCCGAGCAGTACTTC.

V is TRBV4-2 and J is TRBJ2-6; a weak D match, TRBD1 (5 bases). Germline V gene data show CDR1 as LGHNA and CDR2 as YNFKEQ. The CDR3 covers 19 residues. V lost 1 base and J lost 0, with 16 bases in between. The CDR3 DNA follows: TGTGCCAGCAGCCAAGTTTCGGACATCGTCTCCTCTGGGGCCAACGTCCTGACTTTC. It encodes CASSQVSDIVSSGANVLTF.

V gene TRBV11-2 combines with J gene TRBJ1-6, with D tentatively TRBD1 (5 bases). There are 16 residues in the CDR3. Germline loops: CDR1 SGHAT, CDR2 FQNNGV. V shed 6 bases and J shed 4 bases, with 16 bases lying between them. CDR3: CASRALQDGYNSPLHF. The CDR3, as DNA: TGTGCCAGCAGGGCTCTACAGGACGGATATAATTCACCCCTCCACTTT.

This sequence joins TRBV25-1 and TRBJ1-5; 7 bases line up with TRBD1. The trim removed 6 bases at V and 3 bases at J, leaving 5 bases unmatched. CDR1 is MGHDK and CDR2 is SYGVNS in the germline V gene. The CDR3 extends over 14 amino acids. The chain's CDR3 is CASSSGGVNQPQHF. CDR3 nucleotide sequence: TGTGCCAGCAGCTCAGGGGGGGTCAATCAGCCCCAGCATTTT.

V gene TRBV23-1 combines with J gene TRBJ1-2; TRBD1 matches 8 bases. TRBV23-1 is filed as an ORF, its function uncertain. This CDR3 spans 13 amino acids. The V and J ends lost 7 bases and 8 bases, in that order; junction bases with no gene match: 9. This CDR3 reads CASIPPGGLGYTF. The CDR3 nucleotides are TGCGCCAGCATTCCCCCAGGGGGCTTAGGCTACACCTTC.

This rearrangement joins TRBV3-1 (or the pseudogene TRBV3-2) to TRBJ2-5; D might be TRBD2 (5 bases). The V end was cut by 0 bases, the J end by 2 bases, with 7 bases between. CDR1 LGHDT and CDR2 YNNKEL come from the germline V gene (reference sequence). The CDR3 is 14 residues long. CDR3 bases: TGTGCCAGCAGCCAAGACGCGGGTCAAGAGACCCAGTACTTC. This codes for CASSQDAGQETQYF.

V gene TRBV2 combines with J gene TRBJ1-5; perhaps TRBD1 as D (6 bases). The CDR3 contains 15 residues. V was pared by 5 bases and J by 5 bases, with 16 bases between. The germline V gene has CDR1 SNHLY and CDR2 FYNNEI. The CDR3 DNA sequence: TGTGCCAGCAGTTATCGGGGGGCTAGGGATCAGCCCCAGCATTTT. This codes for CASSYRGARDQPQHF.

The V gene is TRBV11-3, the J gene TRBJ1-1; D is unresolved. V lost 5 bases and J lost 2, with 9 bases in between. The CDR3 length is 13 residues. Per germline, CDR1 SGHNT and CDR2 YENEEA. In DNA, the CDR3 is TGTGCCAGCAGCGGGTCCGTCAACACTGAAGCTTTCTTT. Its protein is CASSGSVNTEAFF. The full variable domain, rest sourced from reference TRBV11-3 and TRBJ1-1, is EAGVVQSPRYKIIEKKQPVAFWCNPISGHNTLYWYLQNLGQGPELLIRYENEEAVDDSQLPKDRFSAERLKGVDSTLKIQPAELGDSAVYLCASSGSVNTEAFFGQGTRLTVV.

This chain uses TRBV18 with TRBJ1-2, with TRBD1 matching 9 bases. This CDR3 has 16 amino acids. Germline CDR1 and CDR2: KGHSH and LQKENI. The J segment lost 4 bases and the V segment lost 2 bases, leaving 8 bases of the junction unmatched. CDR3 sequence (DNA): TGTGCCAGCTCACCAGAGTCCGGGACAGGGACCTATGGCTACACCTTC. Translating it yields CASSPESGTGTYGYTF.

V usage is TRBV19 and J usage is TRBJ1-5, with a weak D call TRBD1 (5 bases). CDR1 and CDR2 from the germline V gene are LNHDA and SQIVND (reference sequence). With 3 bases removed from V and 0 bases from J, the gap between germline ends came to 9 bases. The CDR3 runs 15 residues. The CDR3 DNA follows: TGTGCCAGTAGTATGTACAGGCTTAGCAATCAGCCCCAGCATTTT. Translation gives CASSMYRLSNQPQHF. The full variable domain, its missing parts supplied by reference TRBV19 and TRBJ1-5, is DGGITQSPKYLFRKEGQNVTLSCEQNLNHDAMYWYRQDPGQGLRLIYYSQIVNDFQKGDIAEGYSVSREKKESFPLTVTSAQKNPTAFYLCASSMYRLSNQPQHFGDGTRLSIL.

This chain joins TRBV7-9 and TRBJ1-5; possibly TRBD1 for D (5 bases). Germline CDR1 is SEHNR and CDR2 is FQNEAQ (reference sequence). The CDR3 is 16 residues long. Trimming removed 1 base at V and 5 bases at J, with 15 bases between. The CDR3 region has the DNA TGTGCCAGCAGCTTAGGATATCCGGGGCGCGATCAGCCCCAGCATTTT. This encodes CASSLGYPGRDQPQHF.

V usage is TRBV28 and J usage is TRBJ1-1; 7 nucleotides line up with TRBD1. The CDR3 covers 14 residues. CDR1 is MDHEN and CDR2 is SYDVKM in the germline V gene. Unmatched junction bases numbered 6, after V lost 6 bases and J lost 2 bases. Here the CDR3 DNA reads TGTGCCAGCAGGGAGTGGGACAGCAACACTGAAGCTTTCTTT. Its protein is CASREWDSNTEAFF.

The rearrangement links TRBV7-9 to TRBJ2-1; perhaps TRBD1 as D (6 bases). CDR1 and CDR2 from the germline V gene are SEHNR and FQNEAQ (reference sequence). Between the trimmed V and J ends, which lost 1 base and 8 bases, there was a span of 9 bases. CDR3 size: 13 residues. CDR3 nucleotide sequence: TGTGCCAGCAGCTTAGAGAGACAGGATGAGCAGTTCTTC. Protein sequence: CASSLERQDEQFF. Full variable domain (rest looked up from reference TRBV7-9 and TRBJ2-1): DTGVSQNPRHKITKRGQNVTFRCDPISEHNRLYWYRQTLGQGPEFLTYFQNEAQLEKSRLLSDRFSAERPKGSFSTLEIQRTEQGDSAMYLCASSLERQDEQFFGPGTRLTVL.

V usage is TRBV7-5 and J usage is TRBJ1-5; TRBD1, the table's D call, was not compared with the DNA. TRBV7-5 is tagged as a pseudogene. The CDR3 consists of 14 residues. The CDR3 DNA follows: TGTGTCAGAAGCTTAGAGGGACAGTTTCAGCCCCAGCATTTT. This translates into CVRSLEGQFQPQHF.

The rearrangement uses TRBV7-8 and TRBJ2-1, with unresolved D. Trimming cost V 3 bases and J 0 bases, with 15 bases left between them. This CDR3 has 17 residues. The germline gives CDR1 SGHVS, CDR2 FQNEAQ. Written as DNA, the CDR3 is TGTGCCAGCAGCTTCAATAAGGAGCCCAACTCCTACAATGAGCAGTTCTTC. Amino acids: CASSFNKEPNSYNEQFF.

The gene calls are TRBV20-1 and TRBJ2-3; no clear D gene. Deletions cut 6 bases from V and 5 bases from J, with 9 bases between. The CDR3 spans 11 residues. The V gene's germline CDR1 is DFQATT and CDR2 SNEGSKA (reference sequence). This CDR3 is CSAGVGDTQYF. For the CDR3, the DNA is TGCAGTGCCGGAGTTGGAGATACGCAGTATTTT.

This clone has a single count. This chain joins TRBV28 and TRBJ2-1; perhaps TRBD1 as D (6 bases). With 5 bases removed from V and 4 bases from J, the gap between germline ends came to 9 bases. The CDR3 covers 13 residues. Germline V CDR1 and CDR2: MDHEN, SYDVKM. CDR3 nucleotide sequence: TGTGCCAGCAGTCCCACAGGGTACAATGAGCAGTTCTTC. This encodes CASSPTGYNEQFF.

This sequence joins TRBV5-1 and TRBJ2-7; 8 nucleotides match TRBD1. In germline, CDR1 is SGHRS, CDR2 YFSETQ. There are 15 residues in the CDR3. The J segment lost 2 bases and the V segment lost 0 bases, leaving 4 bases of the junction unmatched. CDR3 protein: CASSLAGQGPYEQYF. DNA for the CDR3: TGCGCCAGCAGCTTGGCCGGACAGGGCCCCTACGAGCAGTACTTC. The whole variable domain, remainder taken from reference TRBV5-1 and TRBJ2-7, is KAGVTQTPRYLIKTRGQQVTLSCSPISGHRSVSWYQQTPGQGLQFLFEYFSETQRNKGNFPGRFSGRQFSNSRSEMNVSTLELGDSALYLCASSLAGQGPYEQYFGPGTRLTVT.

This sequence joins TRBV11-2 and TRBJ2-3, with 9 nucleotides matching TRBD2. CDR3 length: 15 residues. Trimming at V came to 3 bases and at J to 2 bases, leaving 3 bases not matched to a gene. CDR1 and CDR2 from the germline V gene are SGHAT and FQNNGV. In DNA, the CDR3 is TGTGCCAGCAGCTTGGAGCGGGGGGTCACAGATACGCAGTATTTT. This gives the protein CASSLERGVTDTQYF.

This clone was seen a single time. The rearrangement links TRBV4-1 to TRBJ1-2; D uncertain. V was clipped by 0 bases and J by 4 bases, with 12 bases between them. The CDR3 consists of 15 residues. Germline lookup yields CDR1 MGHRA and CDR2 YSYEKL. CDR3 nucleotide sequence: TGCGCCAGCAGCCAAGATCCGGGGTTGGCCTATGGCTACACCTTC. It yields the protein CASSQDPGLAYGYTF.

The count of this clone is one. J is TRBJ1-6 and V is TRBV7-3, with TRBD1 as a possible D gene (5 bases). CDR3 length equals 13 residues. The V gene lost 4 bases and the J gene lost 13 bases, with 14 bases spanning the gap. Germline CDR1 SGHTA, CDR2 FQGTGA. Written as DNA, the CDR3 is TGTGCCAGCAGCTCTTGGGACCGTCAGCCCCTCCACTTT. This translates into CASSSWDRQPLHF.

This chain uses TRBV9 with TRBJ2-2, with a tentative D call TRBD2 (6 bases). Between the trimmed V and J ends, which lost 2 bases and 4 bases, there was a span of 12 bases. Germline-derived CDR1 and CDR2 are SGDLS and YYNGEE. This CDR3 region has 15 residues. This CDR3 reads CASSVDGGFTGELFF. The CDR3 DNA is TGTGCCAGCAGCGTTGACGGGGGTTTCACCGGGGAGCTGTTTTTT. Full variable domain (outside the CDR3, taken from reference TRBV9 and TRBJ2-2): DSGVTQTPKHLITATGQRVTLRCSPRSGDLSVYWYQQSLDQGLQFLIQYYNGEERAKGNILERFSAQQFPDLHSELNLSSLELGDSALYFCASSVDGGFTGELFFGEGSRLTVL.

J is TRBJ1-2 and V is TRBV7-9; D perhaps matches TRBD1 (6 bases). V was shortened by 5 bases and J by 1 base, with 14 bases between the two germline ends. The CDR3 consists of 15 residues. Germline V gives CDR1 SEHNR, CDR2 FQNEAQ (reference sequence). The CDR3 sequence is CASSIGDTLNYGYTF. The CDR3 nucleotides are TGTGCCAGCAGCATTGGGGACACACTTAACTATGGCTACACCTTC. Together with reference TRBV7-9 and TRBJ1-2, the CDR3 gives the full variable domain: DTGVSQNPRHKITKRGQNVTFRCDPISEHNRLYWYRQTLGQGPEFLTYFQNEAQLEKSRLLSDRFSAERPKGSFSTLEIQRTEQGDSAMYLCASSIGDTLNYGYTFGSGTRLTVV.

This clone has a handful of counts. The rearrangement joins TRBV27 to TRBJ1-1; TRBD1 matches 7 bases. The trim removed 5 bases at V and 4 bases at J, leaving 10 bases unmatched. This CDR3 region has 15 residues. In germline, CDR1 is MNHEY, CDR2 SMNVEV (reference sequence). CDR3 residues: CASSPWAGGATEAFF. The DNA for the CDR3 is TGTGCCAGCAGTCCGTGGGCAGGGGGGGCCACTGAAGCTTTCTTT.

This clone was detected only a few times. This chain connects TRBV7-8 to TRBJ2-7; D is possibly TRBD1 or TRBD2 (5 bases each). The CDR3 contains 13 residues. V was trimmed by 1 base and J by 9 bases, leaving 13 bases between them. In germline, CDR1 is SGHVS, CDR2 FQNEAQ. CDR3 sequence reads: CASSLGFGAAQYF. CDR3 nucleotides: TGTGCCAGCAGCTTAGGTTTCGGGGCCGCGCAGTACTTC.

The chain employs TRBV2 and TRBJ1-6; 8 nucleotides align to TRBD1. The germline V gene has CDR1 SNHLY and CDR2 FYNNEI. CDR3 length: 13 residues. V trimming: 7 bases; J trimming: 10 bases; junction bases outside the gene matches: 6. Here the CDR3 DNA reads TGTGCCAGCAAGGGACAGGTAAACTCACCCCTCCACTTT. It specifies CASKGQVNSPLHF.

This sequence joins TRBV28 and TRBJ1-2; possibly TRBD1 for D (6 bases). CDR1 and CDR2 from the germline V gene are MDHEN and SYDVKM. This CDR3 is built from 14 residues. V lost 6 bases to trimming and J lost 4 bases, with 15 bases between them. The CDR3 bases are TGTGCCAGCAGCCAAGGGGCGGGGGCCTATGGCTACACCTTC. Its protein is CASSQGAGAYGYTF.